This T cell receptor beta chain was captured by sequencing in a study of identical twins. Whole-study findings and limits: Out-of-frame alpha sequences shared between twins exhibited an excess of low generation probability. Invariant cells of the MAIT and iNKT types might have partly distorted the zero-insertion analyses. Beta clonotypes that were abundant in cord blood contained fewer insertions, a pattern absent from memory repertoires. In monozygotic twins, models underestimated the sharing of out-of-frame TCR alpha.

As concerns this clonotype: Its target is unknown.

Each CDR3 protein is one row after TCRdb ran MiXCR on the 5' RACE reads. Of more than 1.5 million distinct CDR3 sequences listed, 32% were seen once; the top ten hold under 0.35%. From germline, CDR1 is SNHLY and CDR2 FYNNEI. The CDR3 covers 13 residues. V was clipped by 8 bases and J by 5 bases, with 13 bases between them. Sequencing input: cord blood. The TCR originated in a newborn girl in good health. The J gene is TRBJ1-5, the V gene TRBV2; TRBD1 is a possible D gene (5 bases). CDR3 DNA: TGTGCCAGCTCGAGGGTAGGGGATCAGCCCCAGCATTTT. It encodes CASSRVGDQPQHF.